The clone carrying this T cell receptor beta chain was counted a few times. From RNA transcripts, TCR beta CDR3 regions were amplified. A set of HTBI primers served as the primers for a first-round RT-PCR of the TCR CDR3. Using its own MiXCR run on the multiplex PCR reads, TCRdb lists one record per CDR3 protein. The data contain fewer than 450,000 distinct CDR3 sequences, about 18% of them singletons. These data come from a study of T cells in Graves' hyperthyroidism and ophthalmopathy. V lost 5 bases and J lost 4; bases outside the gene matches: 9. The CDR3 consists of 15 residues. Germline CDR1 SGHDT, CDR2 YYEEEE.

The specimen was blood. The chain links TRBV5-6 to TRBJ1-2; 9 bases are a match to TRBD1. This receptor was obtained from a woman aged 25 to 45 with Graves' hyperthyroidism that later progressed to Graves' ophthalmopathy. CDR3 sequence reads: CASSSYPGQGYGYTF. CDR3 DNA: TGTGCCAGCAGTTCATACCCGGGACAGGGCTATGGCTACACCTTC.